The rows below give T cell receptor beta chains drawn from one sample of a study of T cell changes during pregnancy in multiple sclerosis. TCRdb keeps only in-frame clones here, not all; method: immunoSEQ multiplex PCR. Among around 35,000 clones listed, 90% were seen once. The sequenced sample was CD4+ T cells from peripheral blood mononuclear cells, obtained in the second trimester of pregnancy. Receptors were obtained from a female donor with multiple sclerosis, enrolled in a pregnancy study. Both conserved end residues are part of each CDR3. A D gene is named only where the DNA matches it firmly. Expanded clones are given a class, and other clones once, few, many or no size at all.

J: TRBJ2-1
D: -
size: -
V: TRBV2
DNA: TGTGCCAGCAAACCGGGACTGTACAATGAGCAGTTCTTC
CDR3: CASKPGLYNEQFF

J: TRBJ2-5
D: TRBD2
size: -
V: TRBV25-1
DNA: TGTGCCAGCAGTGAATCTGCGGGGGGACAAGAGACCCAGTACTTC
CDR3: CASSESAGGQETQYF

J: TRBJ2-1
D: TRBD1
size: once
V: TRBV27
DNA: TGTGCCAGCAGTTTATTACAGGGGACAGCCGTCTACAATGAGCAGTTCTTC
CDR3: CASSLLQGTAVYNEQFF

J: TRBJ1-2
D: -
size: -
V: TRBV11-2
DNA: TGTGCCAGCAGCTTCGGCGGGGGATGGGAAGGCTACACCTTC
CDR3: CASSFGGGWEGYTF

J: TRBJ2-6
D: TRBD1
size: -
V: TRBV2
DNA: TGTGCCAGCAGAACGACAGGGGGCTCTGGGGCCAACGTCCTGACTTTC
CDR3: CASRTTGGSGANVLTF

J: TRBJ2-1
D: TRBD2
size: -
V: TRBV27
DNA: TGTGCCAGCAGTCCCCTGTCTAGCGGGAGGGGGGATGAGCAGTTCTTC
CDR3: CASSPLSSGRGDEQFF

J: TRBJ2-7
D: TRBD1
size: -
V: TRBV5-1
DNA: TGCGCCAGCAGACTGAAGGGACAGGGGTACGAGCAGTACTTC
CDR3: CASRLKGQGYEQYF

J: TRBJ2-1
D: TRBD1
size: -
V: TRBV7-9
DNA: TGTGCCAGCAGCTTATCGAGGGGGCGGAATGAGCAGTTCTTC
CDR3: CASSLSRGRNEQFF

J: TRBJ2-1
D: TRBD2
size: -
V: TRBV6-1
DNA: TGTGCCAGCAGTCGTAAGCGGGAGCATCCGCAGTTCTTC
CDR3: CASSRKREHPQFF

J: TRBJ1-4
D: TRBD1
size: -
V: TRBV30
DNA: TGTGCCTGGACGGGACAGGCTAATGAAAAACTGTTTTTT
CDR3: CAWTGQANEKLFF

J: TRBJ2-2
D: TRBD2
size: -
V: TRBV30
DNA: TGTGCCTGTGTAGCGGGGAAACTTAACACCGGGGAGCTGTTTTTT
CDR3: CACVAGKLNTGELFF

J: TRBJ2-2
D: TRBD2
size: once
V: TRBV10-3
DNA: TGTGCCATCACCCACGGCGGTCCGAATACTAGCGGGAGCCTTTCGAACACCGGGGAGCTGTTTTTT
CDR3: CAITHGGPNTSGSLSNTGELFF

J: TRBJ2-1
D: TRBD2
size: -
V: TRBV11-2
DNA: TGTGCCAGCGGCCACTGGGGGCTAGCGGGGGGGGGTACCCACGGTGAGCAGTTCTTC
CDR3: CASGHWGLAGGGTHGEQFF

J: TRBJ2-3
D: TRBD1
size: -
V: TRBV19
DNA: TGTGCCAGTAGTCGGACAGGGGAGGCAGATACGCAGTATTTT
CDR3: CASSRTGEADTQYF

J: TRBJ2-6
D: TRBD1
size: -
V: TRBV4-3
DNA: TGCGCCAGCAGCCAAGAAGTCCGGACAGGGGGACTCTCTGGGGCCAACGTCCTGACTTTC
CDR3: CASSQEVRTGGLSGANVLTF

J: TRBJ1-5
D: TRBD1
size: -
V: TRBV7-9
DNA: TGTGCCAGCAGCTATGAACAGGGGTCTCATAGCAATCAGCCCCAGCATTTT
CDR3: CASSYEQGSHSNQPQHF